This entry is about one TCR beta chain. The data derive from a study of T cells in narcolepsy. Measured with immunoSEQ multiplex PCR; TCRdb has only the in-frame clones, and not every one. The sample comprises about 32,000 clones, around 86% of which are singletons, and roughly 0.69% rests with the top ten. Germline assignment: CDR1 SGHRS and CDR2 YFSETQ. The germline V and J ends were trimmed by 2 bases and 2 bases, with 7 bases remaining between them. The CDR3 runs 13 residues. This clonotype was sampled from a human donor in good health. The sample was memory (CD45RA-) CD4+ T cells from blood. The rearrangement joins TRBV5-1 to TRBJ1-2; weak D call: TRBD1 (6 bases). CDR3 DNA: TGCGCCAGCAGCTTCACAGGGAACTATGGCTACACCTTC. As protein: CASSFTGNYGYTF.